The entry below gives a single TCR beta chain sequence along with its context. Molecular barcoding with unique molecular identifiers was used for the TCRbeta library. TCRdb used MiXCR to reprocess the PCR reads, holding one entry per CDR3 protein. The table has roughly 500,000 distinct CDR3 sequences, about 12% seen once. This sample stems from a study of T-cell reconstitution after alpha-beta-depleted transplantation in children. The germline V gene encodes CDR1 GTSNPN and CDR2 SVGIG (reference sequence). This CDR3 region has 17 residues. The V gene lost 2 bases and the J gene lost 4 bases, with 21 bases spanning the gap.

The rearrangement links TRBV30 to TRBJ2-1; D might be TRBD2 (5 bases). Sequencing was performed on PBMCs from the stem cell graft donor, taken from the stem cell graft. The TCR comes from a human donor who donated a stem cell graft to a child with combined immunodeficiency. CDR3: CAWSPSFLPERYNEQFF. The DNA of the CDR3 is TGTGCCTGGAGTCCGAGTTTTCTGCCAGAGCGGTACAATGAGCAGTTCTTC.